The T cell receptor (beta chain) described here comes from a study of monozygotic twins with inflammatory bowel disease. As to this clonotype: Its antigen is unidentified.

The germline gives CDR1 MNHNS, CDR2 SASEGT. This CDR3 has 15 amino acids. Study-level points and caveats: The study supported no single strong signal or clonotype linked to IBD.

From its re-call of the 5' RACE reads, TCRdb lists each CDR3 protein once, without DNA. Reported are about 450,000 distinct CDR3 sequences; the ten largest clones contain 2% to 2.5%. Source material: blood. This receptor was taken from a human donor with ulcerative colitis or Crohn's disease, or a healthy co-twin of an affected twin (not recorded which). The rearrangement joins TRBV6-1 to TRBJ1-1. CDR3 sequence reads: CASIYRWMGNTEAFF.